These T cell receptor beta chains were read from a single sample in a study of shared clonotypes between healthy human individuals. Profiled with immunoSEQ multiplex PCR; TCRdb holds only in-frame clones, not every one. Of 550,000 to 750,000 clones listed, 92% are singletons. The sequenced sample was naive CD8+ T cells sorted from blood. These receptors originate from a man younger than 40 in good health. Both conserved end residues are part of each CDR3. The D gene is left open where the match is weak. Size is stated for part of the rows, as once, few or many counts, or as a class when the clone is expanded.

clone_size d_call j_call v_call cdr3_nt cdr3_aa
NA NA TRBJ1-2 TRBV27 TGTGCCAGCAGTCCCCTCCACTATGGCTACACCTTC CASSPLHYGYTF
NA NA TRBJ2-2 TRBV9 TGTGCCAGCAGCGTAGCCGACCAGAACACCGGGGAGCTGTTTTTT CASSVADQNTGELFF
NA TRBD2 TRBJ2-7 TRBV9 TGTGCCAGCAGCGTAGTTGCGGGAGATTACGAGCAGTACTTC CASSVVAGDYEQYF
NA TRBD2 TRBJ2-2 TRBV11-2 TGTGCCAGCAGCTTGGGGACTAGCGGGGGGATTGGGGCCGGGGAGCTGTTTTTT CASSLGTSGGIGAGELFF
NA NA TRBJ2-7 TRBV28 TGTGCCAGCGCGCAGGGTAGCCGCTACGAGCAGTACTTC CASAQGSRYEQYF
NA NA TRBJ2-7 TRBV6-5 TGTGCCAGCAGCCACAGGAGATCCTACGAGCAGTACTTC CASSHRRSYEQYF
NA TRBD1 TRBJ2-2 TRBV27 TGTGCCAGCAGTTGGGACAGGGGTGGCACCGGGGAGCTGTTTTTT CASSWDRGGTGELFF
NA TRBD1 TRBJ2-4 TRBV5-6 TGTGCCAGCAGCTTGACGGGCCCGACAGGGTATTTGTACATTCAGTACTTC CASSLTGPTGYLYIQYF
once TRBD2 TRBJ2-7 TRBV5-1 TGCGCCAGCAGCCTGGGGACTAGCGGCGGATACGAGCAGTACTTC CASSLGTSGGYEQYF
NA NA TRBJ2-7 TRBV30 TGTGCCTGGAGTGTGGTCCAAACTGGCGAGCAGTACTTC CAWSVVQTGEQYF
once NA TRBJ2-1 TRBV29-1 TGCAGCGTTGTGGGAAGCTCCTACAATGAGCAGTTCTTC CSVVGSSYNEQFF
NA NA TRBJ2-3 TRBV28 TGTGCCAGCAGTTTAGGGGCAGCCCATACAGATACGCAGTATTTT CASSLGAAHTDTQYF
NA TRBD1 TRBJ2-7 TRBV27 TGTGCCAGCAGTGGCCAAGGGACAGTGATAGGAGAGCAGTACTTC CASSGQGTVIGEQYF
NA NA TRBJ2-7 TRBV4-3 TGCGCCAGCAGCCAAGATAACGGAGGCTACGAGCAGTACTTC CASSQDNGGYEQYF
NA TRBD1 TRBJ2-3 TRBV5-1 TGCGCCAGCAGCTTGGAGGGACAGGGACCCCCAGATACGCAGTATTTT CASSLEGQGPPDTQYF
NA NA TRBJ1-1 TRBV5-1 TGCGCCAGCAGCTTAGGGCTGTCGATTGAAGCTTTCTTT CASSLGLSIEAFF
NA TRBD1 TRBJ2-1 TRBV23-1 TGCGCCAGCAGTCAACCGGACAGGCCCGACTACAATGAGCAGTTCTTC CASSQPDRPDYNEQFF
NA TRBD1 TRBJ1-1 TRBV6-1 TGTGCCAGCAGTGCACAGGGGGGTACTGAAGCTTTCTTT CASSAQGGTEAFF
NA TRBD2 TRBJ2-1 TRBV6-1 TGTGCCAGCAGTGCAGGGACTAGCGGGATCTATGAGCAGTTCTTC CASSAGTSGIYEQFF
NA TRBD1 TRBJ1-6 TRBV10-2 TGCGCCAGCAGTGATGGACAGGGTTATGGTTCACCCCTCCACTTT CASSDGQGYGSPLHF
NA NA TRBJ2-7 TRBV5-1 TGCGCCAGCAGCCCTGTGGTCGGGGCCGAAGGCGAGCAGTACTTC CASSPVVGAEGEQYF
once NA TRBJ2-7 TRBV7-8 TGTGCCAGCAGCTTAGAGGTGGGCCCCTACGAGCAGTACTTC CASSLEVGPYEQYF
NA NA TRBJ1-5 TRBV28 TGTGCCGGCGGGAGCAATCAGCCCCAGCATTTT CAGGSNQPQHF
once NA TRBJ2-5 TRBV7-9 TGTGCCAGCAGCTCCTCGATTTTGCGAGATAGAAAGCAAGAGACCCAGTACTTC CASSSSILRDRKQETQYF
NA NA TRBJ2-1 TRBV29-1 TGCAGCGTTGAAGAGTCTAACTATGAGCAGTTCTTC CSVEESNYEQFF
NA NA TRBJ2-7 TRBV27 TGTGCCAGCAGTTTGTCCCGGACTCCTAGCTCCTACGAGCAGTACTTC CASSLSRTPSSYEQYF
NA TRBD2 TRBJ2-1 TRBV28 TGTGCCAGCAGTTTTTCGCCTAGCGGGAACCTCAATGAGCAGTTCTTC CASSFSPSGNLNEQFF
few TRBD1 TRBJ2-7 TRBV10-1 TGCGCCAGCAGTGACCACGGGACAGGGACCTACGAGCAGTACTTC CASSDHGTGTYEQYF
NA NA TRBJ2-7 TRBV11-2 TGTGCCAGCAGCGGGGTGTGGGGAAGGTCCTACGAGCAGTACTTC CASSGVWGRSYEQYF
NA TRBD1 TRBJ1-4 TRBV13 TGTGCCAGCAGCTTGGGACAGCGAAATGAAAAACTGTTTTTT CASSLGQRNEKLFF
NA NA TRBJ2-2 TRBV19 TGTGCCAGTGGGAGAAACACCGGGGAGCTGTTTTTT CASGRNTGELFF
NA NA TRBJ2-3 TRBV4-1 TGCGCCAGCACGCTAGGGCCCGAAGTTGGGGATACGCAGTATTTT CASTLGPEVGDTQYF
NA NA TRBJ2-1 TRBV5-8 TGTGCCAGCAGATCGTCACGGCGGGACCTCTGGAATGAGCAGTTCTTC CASRSSRRDLWNEQFF
NA NA TRBJ2-2 TRBV7-6 TGTGCCAGCAGCTTAGCTCAGATGGCCGGGGAGCTGTTTTTT CASSLAQMAGELFF
NA NA TRBJ1-4 TRBV4-1 TGCGCCAGCAGCCAAGATCTTACAGCGTTTGTTGCAACTAATGAAAAACTGTTTTTT CASSQDLTAFVATNEKLFF
NA TRBD2 TRBJ2-7 TRBV5-1 TGCGCCAGCAGCCAGAGCTCCTTCATAGCGGGTGACCTAGCCGGGGCTGGCTACGAGCAGTACTTC CASSQSSFIAGDLAGAGYEQYF
NA NA TRBJ1-1 TRBV27 TGTGCCAGCAGCTACCTAGGGGACACTGAAGCTTTCTTT CASSYLGDTEAFF
once NA TRBJ2-1 TRBV5-5 TGTGCCAGCAGCCCTCAACCCGGGAGCTCCTACAATGAGCAGTTCTTC CASSPQPGSSYNEQFF
NA NA TRBJ2-7 TRBV5-6 TGTGCCAGCAGCTCTGATGGGGGTGACTACGAGCAGTACTTC CASSSDGGDYEQYF
once TRBD1 TRBJ1-1 TRBV7-6 TGTGCCAGCAGCACGACAGGGGGGGTACACACTGAAGCTTTCTTT CASSTTGGVHTEAFF
NA NA TRBJ2-7 TRBV27 TGTGCCAGCAGTTATACTCATTCCTACGAGCAGTACTTC CASSYTHSYEQYF
NA TRBD2 TRBJ2-7 TRBV27 TGTGCCAGCAGTTTATCGGCTAGCGGTAGCTCCTACGAGCAGTACTTC CASSLSASGSSYEQYF
NA NA TRBJ2-7 TRBV2 TGTGCCAGCTCGTGGATGGCCAGGGACTCTCTCGAGCAGTACTTC CASSWMARDSLEQYF
NA TRBD2 TRBJ2-1 TRBV7-6 TGTGCCAGCAGCTTAGCTGCGGGAGGGAACCCCAATGAGCAGTTCTTC CASSLAAGGNPNEQFF
NA NA TRBJ2-7 TRBV7-9 TGTGCCAGCAGCTCCTCTGGCGGGCTTCCCTACGAGCAGTACTTC CASSSSGGLPYEQYF
NA NA TRBJ1-4 TRBV7-9 TGTGCCAGCAGGACGGGGGTATCTAATGAAAAACTGTTTTTT CASRTGVSNEKLFF
NA TRBD1 TRBJ2-3 TRBV11-3 TGTGCCAGCAGCTCGGAGGGAGGGACAGGGCGGACAGATACGCAGTATTTT CASSSEGGTGRTDTQYF
NA NA TRBJ2-5 TRBV7-2 TGTGCCAGCAGCTTAGTGTGGGAGACCCAGTACTTC CASSLVWETQYF
NA NA TRBJ2-1 TRBV27 TGTGCCAGCAGTCCAAACGCAGGAGGGAATGAGCAGTTCTTC CASSPNAGGNEQFF
NA NA TRBJ1-5 TRBV4-1 TGCGCCAGCAGCCAAGGAAGGCAGGGCGGGCTTCAGCCCCAGCATTTT CASSQGRQGGLQPQHF